This T cell receptor beta chain was documented in a study of synovial regulatory T cells in juvenile arthritis. On the study more broadly: One patient received methotrexate plus infliximab; one lacked treatment information.

On this clone itself: Antigen unknown.

Findings and limits, study-wide: Blood Treg cells that were inflammation-associated showed lower TCR diversity than other blood Treg cells. iaTreg TCR repertoires were largely private across patients and partially overlapped synovial Teff and blood CPL.

The roughly eleven donors had active juvenile idiopathic arthritis, with 3 polyarticular and 8 oligoarticular cases. Clones were sequenced by immunoSEQ multiplex PCR, and TCRdb holds only the in-frame ones, with some missing. The sample table includes roughly 9,200 clones. CDR1 SGHNT and CDR2 YYREEE come from the germline V gene (reference sequence). There are 15 residues in the CDR3. No DNA sequence was recorded. This receptor was identified in a donor between 2 and 29 years old with juvenile idiopathic arthritis. The sample comprised Treg cells from blood. Subset in this sample: remaining (HLA-DR-negative) circulating blood Treg cells. V is TRBV5-4 and J is TRBJ1-3. CDR3: CASSLSGHSGNTIYF.